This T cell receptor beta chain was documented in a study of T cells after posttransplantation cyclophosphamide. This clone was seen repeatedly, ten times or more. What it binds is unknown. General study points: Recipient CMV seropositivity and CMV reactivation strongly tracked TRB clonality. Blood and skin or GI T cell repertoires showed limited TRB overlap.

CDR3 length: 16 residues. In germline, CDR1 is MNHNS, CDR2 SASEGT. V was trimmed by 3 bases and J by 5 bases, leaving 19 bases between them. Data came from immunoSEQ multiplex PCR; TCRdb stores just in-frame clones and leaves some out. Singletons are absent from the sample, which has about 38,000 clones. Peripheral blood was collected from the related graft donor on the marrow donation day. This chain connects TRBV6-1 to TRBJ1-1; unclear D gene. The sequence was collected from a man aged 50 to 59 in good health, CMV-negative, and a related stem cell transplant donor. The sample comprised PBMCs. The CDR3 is CASSDHPTLLRTEAFF. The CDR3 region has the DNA TGTGCCAGCAGTGACCACCCGACACTTCTTAGGACTGAAGCTTTCTTT.